This T cell receptor (beta chain) is from a study of blood T cell repertoires in COVID-19. Study-wide context: Some COVID-19 samples were acute and others convalescent; all came from the United States, Italy and Spain. PBMCs, B-cell-depleted T cells, or T cells were the source of the cDNA or gDNA that made up the material.

Germline lookup yields CDR1 SEHNR and CDR2 FQNEAQ (reference sequence). The CDR3 contains 15 residues. Trimming pared 5 bases from V and 3 bases from J, leaving 16 bases between. Libraries were prepared by immunoSEQ multiplex PCR; TCRdb keeps only in-frame clonotypes and omits some of them. Found here are approximately 240,000 clones, 70% to 90% of them singletons; the top ten hold approximately 2.6%. This receptor was identified in a man aged 45-65 years who had recovered from COVID-19. The sequencing input was peripheral blood. The chain employs TRBV7-9 and TRBJ1-1; D gene uncertain. The CDR3 loop reads CASSRGGQDYTEAFF. CDR3 nucleotide sequence: TGTGCCAGCAGCCGAGGAGGGCAGGACTACACTGAAGCTTTCTTT.